This T cell receptor (beta chain) comes out of a study of PD-L1 blockade in urothelial cancer. Study context: A median of about 140,000 T cells was found in the blood samples.

The CDR3 length is 11 residues. Germline-derived CDR1 and CDR2 are DFQATT and SNEGSKA (reference sequence). V was shortened by 3 bases and J by 9 bases, with 8 bases between the two germline ends. Only in-frame clones appear in the TCRdb table, and some are missing; sequencing was by immunoSEQ multiplex PCR. The table includes approximately 65,000 clones, around 90% detected once. This TCR was sampled from a man aged 55 to 70 with urothelial cancer. This chain uses TRBV20-1 with TRBJ2-2; D may be TRBD1 (5 bases). The sequencing used PBMCs, collected around atezolizumab (anti-PD-L1) treatment. The CDR3 loop reads CSARGPRELFF. CDR3 bases: TGCAGTGCTAGGGGGCCCAGGGAGCTGTTTTTT.